Presented here are 21 T cell receptor beta chains from one specimen sequenced in a study of blood T cell repertoires in COVID-19. Repertoires were generated with immunoSEQ multiplex PCR, while TCRdb's copy carries only in-frame clones and drops some. The sample contains 200,000 to 250,000 clones, 86% of which appear only once. The sequenced sample was peripheral blood. These receptor sequences come from a man in his sixties with acute or convalescent COVID-19.

The chain has TRBV30 and TRBJ1-2, with TRBD1 identical over 10 bases. CDR1 and CDR2 from the germline V gene are GTSNPN and SVGIG (reference sequence). CDR3 length: 16 residues. Trimming cost V 8 bases and J 8 bases; bases outside gene matches: 20. The CDR3 sequence: CAQRIPGQGTMGGYTF. CDR3 bases: TGTGCCCAACGAATTCCGGGACAGGGGACAATGGGCGGCTACACCTTC.

The V gene is TRBV7-8, the J gene TRBJ2-1; D perhaps matches TRBD2 (5 bases). CDR3 length: 11 amino acids. Germline values: CDR1 SGHVS, CDR2 FQNEAQ. V was shortened by 4 bases and J by 13 bases, with 11 bases between the two germline ends. For the CDR3, the DNA is TGTGCCAGCAGCTCTCGACTATTTCAGTTCTTC. It translates to CASSSRLFQFF. Full variable domain (missing parts from reference TRBV7-8 and TRBJ2-1): GAGVSQSPRYKVAKRGQDVALRCDPISGHVSLFWYQQALGQGPEFLTYFQNEAQLDKSGLPSDRFFAERPEGSVSTLKIQRTQQEDSAVYLCASSSRLFQFFGPGTRLTVL.

This chain links TRBV7-6 with TRBJ2-7, with 9 bases identical to TRBD1. Germline lookup yields CDR1 SGHVS and CDR2 FNYEAQ. V shed 1 base and J 3 bases; nucleotides not matched to a gene: 10. There are 17 residues in the CDR3. In nucleotides, the CDR3 is TGTGCCAGCAGCTTAGTGACGACAGGGGGGAATAACTACGAGCAGTACTTC. Encoded protein: CASSLVTTGGNNYEQYF.

The V gene is TRBV12-3 or TRBV12-4, the J gene TRBJ1-1; D is possibly TRBD1 (5 bases). The CDR3 covers 13 residues. V was trimmed by 3 bases and J by 8 bases, leaving 13 bases between them. CDR3: CASSFEGVREAFF. The CDR3 nucleotides are TGTGCCAGCAGTTTCGAAGGGGTGAGGGAAGCTTTCTTT.

V is TRBV9 and J is TRBJ2-5; TRBD2 matches 7 bases. There are 13 residues in the CDR3. Trimming took 4 bases from V and 4 from J; bases not matched to a gene: 4. Per germline, CDR1 SGDLS and CDR2 YYNGEE. CDR3 protein: CASSFAGVETQYF. Written as DNA, the CDR3 is TGTGCCAGCAGCTTTGCGGGAGTAGAGACCCAGTACTTC. Looking up the rest from reference TRBV9 and TRBJ2-5 gives the full variable domain: DSGVTQTPKHLITATGQRVTLRCSPRSGDLSVYWYQQSLDQGLQFLIQYYNGEERAKGNILERFSAQQFPDLHSELNLSSLELGDSALYFCASSFAGVETQYFGPGTRLLVL.

This chain links TRBV29-1 with TRBJ2-2; 14 bases fit TRBD2. The CDR3 loop spans 12 amino acids. Germline V gene sequence: CDR1 SQVTM, CDR2 ANQGSEA. The V segment lost 6 bases and the J segment 13 bases; nucleotides outside the gene matches: 4. CDR3 sequence: CSVGTSGSVLFF. The CDR3 bases are TGCAGCGTCGGGACTAGCGGGAGTGTGCTGTTTTTT.

The rearrangement links TRBV6-2 or TRBV6-3 to TRBJ2-5; TRBD2 aligns across 7 bases. Per germline, CDR1 MNHEY and CDR2 SVGEGT. The length of the CDR3 is 15 residues. V shed 2 bases, J shed 5 bases, and the junction held 8 bases outside the gene matches. This chain's CDR3 is CASSYGGDFSETQYF. CDR3 bases: TGTGCCAGCAGTTACGGGGGGGACTTCTCTGAGACCCAGTACTTC.

This chain uses TRBV18 with TRBJ1-1; D remains unclear. V was shortened by 0 bases and J by 5 bases, with 10 bases between the two germline ends. Germline CDR1 KGHSH, CDR2 LQKENI. This CDR3 is 14 amino acids long. CDR3 in DNA: TGTGCCAGCTCACCACCCATCGGGAGTACTGAAGCTTTCTTT. Translated: CASSPPIGSTEAFF.

The V call is TRBV27, the J call TRBJ2-7; 8 nucleotides line up with TRBD2. Germline V CDR1 and CDR2: MNHEY, SMNVEV (reference sequence). The CDR3 loop spans 14 amino acids. Losses at the gene ends were 2 bases for V and 6 bases for J; bases not matched to a gene: 6. The DNA for the CDR3 is TGTGCCAGCAGTTTAAGCGGGAGTCATATCGAGCAGTACTTC. Its protein is CASSLSGSHIEQYF.

The CDR3 nucleotides are TGTGCCAGCAGCACCGGACAGGGAAACACCATATATTTT. As protein: CASSTGQGNTIYF. V usage is TRBV5-5 and J usage is TRBJ1-3; D may be TRBD1 (6 bases). The ends were cut back, 4 bases at V and 4 bases at J, with 9 bases in the middle. Germline lookup yields CDR1 SGHKS and CDR2 YYEKEE (reference sequence). This CDR3 region has 13 residues.

This chain links TRBV19 with TRBJ1-2; tentative D call: TRBD1 (6 bases). V gave up 1 base and J gave up 4 bases, with 10 bases separating them. The CDR3 extends over 14 amino acids. Per germline, CDR1 LNHDA and CDR2 SQIVND (reference sequence). In nucleotides, the CDR3 is TGTGCCAGTAGTATAGGTGACAGGACCTATGGCTACACCTTC. Its translation is CASSIGDRTYGYTF.

The CDR3 DNA reads TGTGCCAGCAGCTTGAGGGGACTGTCCCTGACTAGCGGCACAGATACGCAGTATTTT. Translation gives CASSLRGLSLTSGTDTQYF. This chain joins TRBV5-4 and TRBJ2-3; 8 bases are a match to TRBD2. The V gene end was trimmed by 1 base and the J gene end by 1 base; junction bases not matched to a gene: 14. This CDR3 has 19 amino acids. Germline V lookup: CDR1 SGHNT, CDR2 YYREEE (reference sequence).

The CDR3 sequence: CASSPGTGRDSPLHF. In nucleotides, the CDR3 is TGTGCCAGCAGCCCAGGGACAGGACGGGATTCACCCCTCCACTTT. The genes are TRBV7-2 and TRBJ1-6, with 8 bases lining up with TRBD1. With 5 bases clipped from V and 8 bases from J, the junction kept 8 bases outside the gene matches. This CDR3 comprises 15 residues. The germline gives CDR1 SGHTA, CDR2 FQGNSA.

This chain uses TRBV5-3 with TRBJ2-5; 7 bases map to TRBD1. TRBV5-3 is assigned to the ORF class and has an uncertain function. V shed 3 bases and J 5 bases; nucleotides not matched to a gene: 7. The CDR3 runs 14 residues. The CDR3 DNA is TGTGCCAGAAGCTGGGGACAGACGGTGGAGACCCAGTACTTC. Amino acid sequence: CARSWGQTVETQYF.

This clone was observed a few times. V gene TRBV7-3 combines with J gene TRBJ1-2, with TRBD1 matching over 7 bases. Germline lookup yields CDR1 SGHTA and CDR2 FQGTGA. V was clipped by 0 bases and J by 6 bases; unmatched bases: 13. This CDR3 region has 17 residues. The CDR3 sequence is CASSLTPLGTAQDGYTF. The CDR3 nucleotides are TGTGCCAGCAGCTTAACGCCATTGGGGACAGCTCAGGATGGCTACACCTTC.

The DNA for the CDR3 is TGTGCCAGCAGTCCAGAGGGGGCTGGGGCCAACGTCCTGACTTTC. This codes for CASSPEGAGANVLTF. The genes are TRBV6-5 and TRBJ2-6; D possibly corresponds to TRBD1 (6 bases). The germline gives CDR1 MNHEY, CDR2 SVGAGI. V was clipped by 5 bases and J by 2 bases, with 10 bases between them. The CDR3 consists of 15 residues.

V usage is TRBV4-3 and J usage is TRBJ2-1; D ambiguous. The germline gives CDR1 LGHNA, CDR2 YSLEER. Trimming cost V 0 bases and J 0 bases, with 9 bases left between them. The CDR3 totals 16 residues. The CDR3 DNA sequence: TGCGCCAGCAGCCAAGATGAAGTCGGCTCCTACAATGAGCAGTTCTTC. Its translation is CASSQDEVGSYNEQFF.

This clone was observed a handful of times. V and J are TRBV7-2 and TRBJ1-3; weak D call: TRBD1 (6 bases). Trimming stripped 3 bases from V and 2 bases from J, with 14 bases between. The CDR3 is made up of 16 amino acids. Germline V gene lookup returns CDR1 SGHTA and CDR2 FQGNSA. CDR3 sequence: CASSFSPGETGNTIYF. Here the CDR3 DNA reads TGTGCCAGCAGCTTTTCCCCAGGGGAAACTGGAAACACCATATATTTT. The entire variable domain, with the rest obtained from reference TRBV7-2 and TRBJ1-3, is as follows: GAGVSQSPSNKVTEKGKDVELRCDPISGHTALYWYRQSLGQGLEFLIYFQGNSAPDKSGLPSDRFSAERTGGSVSTLTIQRTQQEDSAVYLCASSFSPGETGNTIYFGEGSWLTVV.

The CDR3 here is CASSLVAEVPEAFF. The DNA of the CDR3 is TGCGCCAGCAGCTTGGTGGCTGAGGTACCTGAAGCTTTCTTT. The rearrangement uses TRBV5-1 and TRBJ1-1; D not certain. This CDR3 region has 14 residues. Germline assignment: CDR1 SGHRS and CDR2 YFSETQ. The V end lost 0 bases, the J end lost 6 bases, and 12 bases lay between the germline ends.

J is TRBJ2-2 and V is TRBV20-1, with 7 nucleotides matching TRBD2. CDR3 length: 14 residues. J gave up 4 bases and V 3 bases, and 5 bases lay outside the gene matches. Per germline, CDR1 DFQATT and CDR2 SNEGSKA (reference sequence). CDR3 in DNA: TGCAGTGCTAGTCGCGGGAGTGTCACCGGGGAGCTGTTTTTT. Translating gives CSASRGSVTGELFF.

This clone was counted a single time. J is TRBJ2-2 and V is TRBV11-2; 8 bases map to TRBD2. Germline V gives CDR1 SGHAT, CDR2 FQNNGV. The CDR3 has 15 amino acids. J lost 4 bases, V lost 2 bases, and 3 bases had no gene match. The DNA for the CDR3 is TGTGCCAGCAGCTTATTCGGGAGGGGCACCGGGGAGCTGTTTTTT. Residues: CASSLFGRGTGELFF.